This entry describes one TCR beta chain. The antigen remains undetermined. The PCR ran on 60 Vbeta and 13 Jbeta primers. The data were produced by immunoSEQ multiplex PCR, yet TCRdb's version contains in-frame clones alone and is incomplete. The table includes roughly 90,000 clones, around 85% detected once. With 1 base clipped from V and 2 bases from J, the junction kept 15 bases outside the gene matches. Germline CDR1 and CDR2: LGHNA and YNFKEQ. CDR3 length: 21 residues. The entry originates in a study of cytomegalovirus exposure and HLA in healthy donors. Overall study findings and caveats: Sequencing likely generated an artifact that appeared as a cluster of highly shared sequence variants. The study put under 200 TCR beta chains on its list as cytomegalovirus-associated. An assumption of roughly uniform sequencing depth across donors underlay the presence/absence analyses.

The origin of this receptor is a man aged 18 to 29 in good health and CMV-seronegative. The sequenced sample consisted of PBMCs. The V gene is TRBV4-2, the J gene TRBJ1-5; 12 bases are a match to TRBD1. The CDR3 sequence: CASSQGPVAGTGGGGNQPQHF. CDR3 sequence (DNA): TGTGCCAGCAGCCAAGGGCCCGTCGCCGGGACAGGGGGCGGGGGCAATCAGCCCCAGCATTTT.